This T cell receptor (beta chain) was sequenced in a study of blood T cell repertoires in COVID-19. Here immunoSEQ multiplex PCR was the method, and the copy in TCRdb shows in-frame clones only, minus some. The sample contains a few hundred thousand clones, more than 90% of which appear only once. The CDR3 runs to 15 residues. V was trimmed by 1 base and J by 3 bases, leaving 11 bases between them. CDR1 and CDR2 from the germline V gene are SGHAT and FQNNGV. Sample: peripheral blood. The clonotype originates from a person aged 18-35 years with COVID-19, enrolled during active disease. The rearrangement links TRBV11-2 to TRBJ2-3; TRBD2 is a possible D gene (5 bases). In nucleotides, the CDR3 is TGTGCCAGCAGCTTAGTGAGGGTTACGACAGATACGCAGTATTTT. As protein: CASSLVRVTTDTQYF.